The sample holds one count of the clone carrying this T cell receptor beta chain. Methods used by the authors: Nucleated cell counts were estimated from reference gene primer amplification. Produced via immunoSEQ multiplex PCR; TCRdb's table is partial and in-frame only. V, J and clone size derive from that table, while D and trimming were established from the DNA sequence. The sample lists fewer than 400,000 clones, roughly 86% occurring once. Before being deemed recovered, Cohort 3 donors had two negative PCRs, clearance, or symptom resolution. The data stem from a study of blood T cell repertoires in COVID-19. V lost 5 bases, J lost 3 bases, and 19 bases lay in between. The CDR3 runs 16 residues. Per germline, CDR1 SEHNR and CDR2 FQNEAQ (reference sequence).

The sequence was collected from a woman in her 30s who had recovered from COVID-19. V is TRBV7-9 and J is TRBJ1-2; D is ambiguous. Sequenced input: PBMCs or T cells enriched from blood (not recorded which). The CDR3: CASSPPLGVGHYGYTF. DNA of the CDR3: TGTGCCAGCAGCCCTCCCCTCGGGGTTGGCCACTATGGCTACACCTTC.